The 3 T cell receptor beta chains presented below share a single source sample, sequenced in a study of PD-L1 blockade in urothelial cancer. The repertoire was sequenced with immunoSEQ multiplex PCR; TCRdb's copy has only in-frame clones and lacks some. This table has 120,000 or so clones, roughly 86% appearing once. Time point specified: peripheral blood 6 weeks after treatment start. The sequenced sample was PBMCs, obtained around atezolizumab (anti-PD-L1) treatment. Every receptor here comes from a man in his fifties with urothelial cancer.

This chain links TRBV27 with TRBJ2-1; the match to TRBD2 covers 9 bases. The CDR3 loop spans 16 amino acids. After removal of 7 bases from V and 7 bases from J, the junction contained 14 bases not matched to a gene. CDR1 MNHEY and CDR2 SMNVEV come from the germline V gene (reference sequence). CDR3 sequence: CASTPFIAGVENEQFF. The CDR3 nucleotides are TGTGCCAGCACTCCTTTCATAGCGGGAGTGGAAAATGAGCAGTTCTTC.

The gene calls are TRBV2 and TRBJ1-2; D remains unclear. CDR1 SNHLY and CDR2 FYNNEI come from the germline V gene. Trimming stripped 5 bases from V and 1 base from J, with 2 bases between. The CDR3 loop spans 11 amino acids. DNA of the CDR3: TGTGCCAGCAGTTATAACTATGGCTACACCTTC. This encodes CASSYNYGYTF.

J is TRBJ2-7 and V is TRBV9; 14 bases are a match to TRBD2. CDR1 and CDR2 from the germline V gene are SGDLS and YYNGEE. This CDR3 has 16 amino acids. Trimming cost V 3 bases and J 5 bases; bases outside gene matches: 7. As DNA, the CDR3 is TGTGCCAGCAGCGCGAGGGGACTAGCGGGAGTAAACGAGCAGTACTTC. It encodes CASSARGLAGVNEQYF.